This is a list of T cell receptor beta chains from one sample in a study of cytomegalovirus exposure and HLA in healthy donors. Only in-frame clones appear in the TCRdb table, and some are missing; sequencing was by immunoSEQ multiplex PCR. The sample lists roughly 200,000 clones, about 9.4% occurring once. Sequences were obtained from PBMCs. Receptors were obtained from a woman in her 30s in good health and CMV-seropositive. Both conserved end residues are part of each CDR3. D genes are given only for firm matches. Expanded clones get a size class; other rows say once, few or many, or leave the size out.

abundance	d_gene	j_gene	v_gene	CDR3aa	CDR3nt
few	TRBD1	TRBJ2-2	TRBV2	CASRPRTGGYTGELFF	TGTGCCAGCAGACCCCGGACAGGGGGTTACACCGGGGAGCTGTTTTTT
.	TRBD1	TRBJ2-5	TRBV7-9	CASSGQGARETQYF	TGTGCCAGCAGCGGACAGGGGGCCCGGGAGACCCAGTACTTC
.	TRBD2	TRBJ2-7	TRBV6-5	CASTRDYSSYEQYF	TGTGCCAGCACCCGGGACTATAGCTCCTACGAGCAGTACTTC
.	TRBD1	TRBJ2-7	TRBV18	CASSSDRVGGHEQYF	TGTGCCAGCTCATCGGACAGGGTCGGGGGCCACGAGCAGTACTTC
few	TRBD1	TRBJ1-5	TRBV2	CASIFDRGDQPQHF	TGTGCCAGCATCTTTGACAGGGGGGATCAGCCCCAGCATTTT
few	.	TRBJ1-2	TRBV6-6	CASTVPSGVGGYTF	TGTGCCAGCACCGTACCTTCCGGGGTCGGAGGCTACACCTTC
few	TRBD1	TRBJ2-7	TRBV15	CATSRDSRDRESYEQYF	TGTGCCACCAGCAGAGACAGCCGGGACAGGGAGTCCTACGAGCAGTACTTC
few	.	TRBJ2-5	TRBV5-4	CASSIGGTRPQETQYF	TGTGCCAGCAGCATCGGAGGGACTCGCCCCCAAGAGACCCAGTACTTC
few	TRBD1	TRBJ1-4	TRBV19	CASSRPGQANEKLFF	TGTGCCAGTAGTAGACCGGGACAGGCAAATGAAAAACTGTTTTTT
few	TRBD1	TRBJ1-2	TRBV5-4	CASSRGQGAGGYTF	TGTGCCAGCAGCCGTGGACAGGGGGCAGGTGGCTACACCTTC
few	.	TRBJ2-2	TRBV29-1	CSVGQVGTGELFF	TGCAGCGTTGGACAGGTGGGCACCGGGGAGCTGTTTTTT
.	.	TRBJ2-7	TRBV5-1	CASSEGPGKGVYEQYF	TGCGCCAGCAGCGAAGGGCCCGGGAAGGGCGTCTACGAGCAGTACTTC
.	.	TRBJ2-2	TRBV29-1	CRVARNTGELFF	TGCAGAGTTGCTAGGAACACCGGGGAGCTGTTTTTT
.	TRBD1	TRBJ2-1	TRBV6-5	CASSYLKGAHEQFF	TGTGCCAGCAGTTACCTTAAGGGGGCCCATGAGCAGTTCTTC
few	.	TRBJ2-5	TRBV2	CASSGQETQYF	TGTGCCAGCTCAGGACAAGAGACCCAGTACTTC
.	TRBD2	TRBJ2-5	TRBV4-1	CASSQGGAGIQETQYF	TGCGCCAGCAGCCAAGGGGGAGCGGGAATCCAAGAGACCCAGTACTTC
few	TRBD2	TRBJ2-3	TRBV6-6	CASRLAGVTLTDTQYF	TGTGCCAGCAGACTAGCGGGAGTGACACTCACAGATACGCAGTATTTT
.	TRBD1	TRBJ2-3	TRBV6-6	CASSRTGQSTDTQYF	TGTGCCAGCAGCCGGACAGGGCAAAGCACAGATACGCAGTATTTT
few	.	TRBJ1-3	TRBV5-1	CASSPPPRGGLSGNTIYF	TGCGCCAGCAGCCCACCACCGCGCGGGGGCCTCTCTGGAAACACCATATATTTT
few	TRBD1	TRBJ2-2	TRBV11-3	CASSEGGQREELFF	TGTGCCAGCAGCGAAGGGGGACAGCGAGAGGAGCTGTTTTTT
few	TRBD1	TRBJ2-7	TRBV6-6	CASRITGAYEQYF	TGTGCCAGCAGGATTACAGGGGCCTACGAGCAGTACTTC
few	.	TRBJ1-2	TRBV7-9	CASSSRGGNYGYTF	TGTGCCAGCAGCTCCCGGGGGGGGAACTATGGCTACACCTTC
.	TRBD1	TRBJ1-1	TRBV4-2	CASSPQGVNTEAFF	TGTGCCAGCAGCCCACAGGGGGTGAACACTGAAGCTTTCTTT
few	TRBD2	TRBJ2-3	TRBV9	CASSTGLAGVTDTQYF	TGTGCCAGCAGCACGGGACTAGCGGGAGTGACAGATACGCAGTATTTT
.	.	TRBJ1-1	TRBV5-4	CASSRSPGRGQSEAFF	TGTGCCAGCAGCCGTTCTCCTGGGAGGGGACAATCCGAAGCTTTCTTT
.	.	TRBJ2-7	TRBV7-9	CASSPIPGDEQYF	TGTGCCAGCAGCCCGATTCCAGGGGACGAGCAGTACTTC
few	TRBD1	TRBJ1-2	TRBV4-1	CASSPGQGYGYTF	TGCGCCAGCAGCCCGGGACAGGGGTATGGCTACACCTTC
few	.	TRBJ2-7	TRBV6-6	CASSYSGAYEQYF	TGTGCCAGCAGTTACTCAGGGGCCTACGAGCAGTACTTC
few	TRBD2	TRBJ2-1	TRBV15	CATSPSGSYNEQFF	TGTGCCACCAGCCCTAGCGGGAGCTACAATGAGCAGTTCTTC
.	.	TRBJ2-7	TRBV30	CAWTDSRLREGEQYF	TGTGCCTGGACCGACTCACGGTTACGCGAAGGCGAGCAGTACTTC
.	.	TRBJ2-1	TRBV2	CASRERGLRGSYNEQFF	TGTGCCAGCAGGGAGAGGGGCCTGCGGGGCTCCTACAATGAGCAGTTCTTC
few	.	TRBJ1-5	TRBV6-1	CASSDQKGANQPQHF	TGTGCCAGCAGTGATCAAAAAGGGGCCAATCAGCCCCAGCATTTT
few	.	TRBJ2-3	TRBV4-2	CASSQGQLSGRGADTQYF	TGTGCCAGCAGCCAAGGCCAGCTGAGTGGGAGGGGGGCAGATACGCAGTATTTT
few	TRBD1	TRBJ1-2	TRBV4-1	CASSPDRAGYTF	TGCGCCAGCAGCCCGGACAGGGCTGGCTACACCTTC
few	.	TRBJ2-1	TRBV2	CATRLNLDNEQFF	TGTGCCACTAGACTGAACCTCGACAATGAGCAGTTCTTC
few	.	TRBJ1-2	TRBV6-1	CASRDRLNYGYTF	TGTGCCAGCAGAGACAGATTAAACTATGGCTACACCTTC
few	.	TRBJ2-2	TRBV11-3	CASSLAYDTGELFF	TGTGCCAGCAGCTTAGCTTATGACACCGGGGAGCTGTTTTTT
few	.	TRBJ2-5	TRBV6-5	CASSYSRETQYF	TGTGCCAGCAGTTACTCGAGAGAGACCCAGTACTTC
.	.	TRBJ2-2	TRBV9	CASSVAPTSRTGELFF	TGTGCCAGCAGCGTAGCTCCAACTAGCCGCACCGGGGAGCTGTTTTTT
few	TRBD2	TRBJ2-7	TRBV2	CASSRLAAEQYF	TGTGCCAGCAGCCGACTAGCAGCCGAGCAGTACTTC
.	TRBD2	TRBJ2-1	TRBV18	CASSPPGLAGGNEQFF	TGTGCCAGCTCACCACCGGGACTAGCGGGAGGGAATGAGCAGTTCTTC
few	TRBD1	TRBJ1-6	TRBV2	CASSRGGVKSPLHF	TGTGCCAGCAGTAGAGGGGGCGTAAAGTCACCCCTCCACTTT
few	TRBD2	TRBJ2-5	TRBV10-2	CASSVTSGKETQYF	TGCGCCAGCAGCGTGACTAGCGGCAAAGAGACCCAGTACTTC
.	TRBD1	TRBJ1-2	TRBV15	CATSRDLNQGAAYGYTF	TGTGCCACCAGCAGAGATTTGAACCAGGGGGCAGCCTATGGCTACACCTTC
few	TRBD1	TRBJ2-7	TRBV19	CASRGQSYEQYF	TGTGCCAGTAGGGGACAGTCCTACGAGCAGTACTTC
.	.	TRBJ2-2	TRBV5-4	CASSLNGVNTGELFF	TGTGCCAGCAGCTTAAACGGGGTGAACACCGGGGAGCTGTTTTTT
few	.	TRBJ1-5	TRBV23-1	CASSIKKGGNQPQHF	TGCGCCAGCAGTATCAAAAAGGGAGGCAATCAGCCCCAGCATTTT
.	.	TRBJ2-2	TRBV9	CASAGAVTGELFF	TGTGCCTCGGCAGGGGCGGTCACCGGGGAGCTGTTTTTT